This T cell receptor (beta chain) is from a study of PD-1 blockade in classical Hodgkin lymphoma. Some clones are missing from TCRdb's copy, which holds only in-frame ones; the method was immunoSEQ multiplex PCR. The sample has 80,000 to 95,000 clones; approximately 83% are singletons. Time point described: cycle 4 day 1 (C4D1), after six to seven weeks of nivolumab. Exposure to brentuximab vedotin varied, and each patient had relapsed following autologous stem cell transplantation. The sample was peripheral blood mononuclear cells (PBMCs), taken before the fourth cycle of nivolumab. This receptor was obtained from a human donor with classical Hodgkin lymphoma.

The CDR3 protein is CASSLGGGNIQYF. The CDR3 coding sequence is TGTGCCAGCAGTTTGGGCGGAGGAAACATTCAGTACTTC. The gene calls are TRBV28 and TRBJ2-4, with a possible D match to TRBD2 (5 bases). Deletions cut 3 bases from V and 6 bases from J, with 9 bases between. Germline-derived CDR1 and CDR2 are MDHEN and SYDVKM. The CDR3 covers 13 residues.